This TCR beta chain was sequenced for a study of T cells after yellow fever vaccination (dated 2019 in TCRdb). Regarding the complete study: The SMART-Seq v4 Ultra Low Input RNA kit was used to prepare libraries from fractions with low cell numbers. To follow T-cell clones before and after primary and booster YFV17D yellow fever vaccination, bulk TCR alpha and beta repertoires were sequenced over time. Two healthy male donors, one aged 18 to 29 and one aged 30 to 40 years, made up the cohort. Blood was drawn at multiple timepoints before and after primary and secondary immunization, with bulk PBMC replicates and cell subsets isolated.

This sample's treatment or condition label indicates: live attenuated yellow fever vaccine strain. At each blood-draw timepoint, two biological replicates of bulk PBMCs were obtained. A standard Ficoll-Paque protocol was used to isolate PBMCs from peripheral blood. TriZol was used to extract RNA from bulk PBMCs, CD4 and CD8 fractions, and dextramer-positive and dextramer-negative fractions. Findings and caveats that apply to the study as a whole: A small share of clonotypes was detected in both CD4 and CD8 compartments, with the overlap likely arising from convergent recombination. Only two donors were included in the study, so the extent to which the findings can be generalized is limited. FACS-sorted repertoires could contain abundant contaminating clonotypes from the bulk population, so computational filtering was required. Compared with the primary T-cell response, the secondary T-cell response was weaker but faster, peaking on day 5 rather than day 15. Most clones expanded after primary vaccination (around 97% of CD4 and 80% to 90% of CD8) were re-detected after the booster, suggesting that broad memory maintenance occurred.

From a lookup of the germline V gene, CDR1 and CDR2 are SGHRS and YFSETQ. Including the terminal cysteine and phenylalanine, the CDR3 comprises 13 residues. CDR3 DNA only is kept here, 39 bases in frame from base 1. Deletion took 0 bases off V and 0 bases off J, with a span of 2 bases between the germline ends. This clonotype was seen many times. The clone's antigen remains unknown. The sample holds no much larger clone one base away, and base qualities are not on file. For sequencing, an Illumina NovaSeq 6000 was employed. TCR cDNA was synthesized by 5'RACE template switching, through which a universal primer site and unique molecular identifiers were introduced. cDNA synthesis was primed from both the TCR alpha and TCR beta constant segments. Library amplification involved two PCR steps, and the second step added sample barcodes and sequencing adapters. Sequencing of libraries was done on Illumina HiSeq 2500 (2x100 bp) or NovaSeq (2x150 bp). From the authors' description of their analysis: MIGEC was used to demultiplex reads and collapse the reads into UMI consensus sequences, and MiXCR was used for V(D)J alignment. Vaccine-responding clonotypes were defined with edgeR using replicate PBMC samples, requiring FDR below 0.01 and a log2 fold change above 5 up to day 15. Bulk clonotypes were assigned CD4 or CD8 identity according to which sequenced CD4 or CD8 repertoire held them at higher abundance. In-frame beta chains were kept once TCRdb had trimmed the public reads at Q25 with fastp and called clones with MiXCR. Identical CDR3 protein sequences are pooled into one entry, listed with their most common genes and DNA. The V and J calls were determined by TCRdb, not by the authors. The sample table records about 320,000 distinct CDR3 sequences; 3.5% to 4.5% of these occur just once. The ten largest account for roughly a fifth of the sample.

This sequence was found in a man aged 18-30 years who received the YFV17D yellow fever vaccine. Material: PBMCs, obtained 15 days after the yellow fever booster vaccination. The sequence is built from TRBV5-1 and TRBJ2-3, with no confident D gene call. CDR3 reads: CASSLESTDTQYF. The DNA is TGCGCCAGCAGCTTGGAAAGCACAGATACGCAGTATTTT.